What follows are 10 T cell receptor beta chains derived from one specimen sequenced in a study of blood T cell repertoires in COVID-19. Produced via immunoSEQ multiplex PCR; TCRdb's table is partial and in-frame only. Of 65,000 to 80,000 clones in the sample, 88% were seen once. Sequenced material: peripheral blood. Receptor source: a man in his fifties with active COVID-19.

This clone has only a few counts. The chain combines TRBV9 with TRBJ2-6; a possible D gene is TRBD1 (6 bases). Looked up from germline, CDR1 is SGDLS and CDR2 is YYNGEE. Trimming cost V 0 bases and J 1 base, with 17 bases left between them. There are 19 residues in the CDR3. The CDR3 bases are TGTGCCAGCAGCGTAGTGGACAGATCAGTCATGTCTGGGGCCAACGTCCTGACTTTC. This encodes CASSVVDRSVMSGANVLTF.

The chain combines TRBV24-1 with TRBJ2-3, with 10 bases that match TRBD2. This CDR3 is 16 amino acids long. The V gene's germline CDR1 is KGHDR and CDR2 SFDVKD. The V and J ends lost 1 base and 3 bases, in that order; junction bases with no gene match: 3. CDR3 residues: CATSDFASGRTDTQYF. As DNA, the CDR3 is TGTGCCACCAGTGATTTCGCTAGCGGGAGAACAGATACGCAGTATTTT.

This chain joins TRBV2 and TRBJ2-3; 13 nucleotides line up with TRBD2. Germline CDR1 is SNHLY and CDR2 is FYNNEI. This CDR3 region has 15 residues. Losses at the gene ends were 6 bases for V and 1 base for J; bases not matched to a gene: 1. The CDR3: CASSGLAGGTDTQYF. CDR3 coding DNA: TGTGCCAGCAGCGGACTAGCGGGGGGCACAGATACGCAGTATTTT.

This chain links TRBV28 with TRBJ2-2, with 7 bases identical to TRBD2. This CDR3 is built from 15 residues. Germline trimming cut 5 bases from V and 3 bases from J; bases unmatched to any gene: 6. Germline CDR1 reads MDHEN; CDR2 reads SYDVKM. The CDR3 is CASSKAGAHTGELFF. As DNA, the CDR3 is TGTGCCAGCAGTAAGGCGGGAGCTCACACCGGGGAGCTGTTTTTT.

This clone was counted a few times. The chain carries TRBV30 and TRBJ2-7, with 7 positions matching TRBD1. Germline CDR1 reads GTSNPN; CDR2 reads SVGIG (reference sequence). The CDR3 spans 11 residues. V trimming: 1 base; J trimming: 6 bases; junction bases outside the gene matches: 0. The CDR3 region has the DNA TGTGCCTGGAGTGCAGGGGGCGAGCAGTACTTC. Translating it yields CAWSAGGEQYF.

The chain combines TRBV28 with TRBJ2-7, with 9 bases aligning to TRBD2. Germline V gene sequence: CDR1 MDHEN, CDR2 SYDVKM. Trimming at V came to 8 bases and at J to 4 bases, leaving 12 bases not matched to a gene. The CDR3 is made up of 15 amino acids. The CDR3 spells CASVPSSGSGYEQYF. In nucleotides, the CDR3 is TGTGCCAGCGTACCTAGTAGCGGGAGTGGTTACGAGCAGTACTTC. Variable domain in full (rest from reference TRBV28 and TRBJ2-7): DVKVTQSSRYLVKRTGEKVFLECVQDMDHENMFWYRQDPGLGLRLIYFSYDVKMKEKGDIPEGYSVSREKKERFSLILESASTNQTSMYLCASVPSSGSGYEQYFGPGTRLTVT.

V is TRBV4-1 and J is TRBJ1-3, with 7 bases that match TRBD1. J gave up 8 bases and V 4 bases, and 14 bases lay outside the gene matches. The CDR3 runs to 16 residues. Germline values: CDR1 MGHRA, CDR2 YSYEKL. The CDR3 coding sequence is TGCGCCAGCAGCCGGACCCTTAGACAGGGTTTAGACACCATATATTTT. Translated: CASSRTLRQGLDTIYF.

CDR3 DNA: TGTGCCAGCAGCTTGGCAGGACAGGGAAAGGATTCACCCCTCCACTTT. Encoded protein: CASSLAGQGKDSPLHF. The chain couples TRBV5-4 to TRBJ1-6; 8 bases match TRBD1. Unmatched junction bases numbered 7, after V lost 0 bases and J lost 8 bases. CDR3 length: 16 residues. Per the germline V gene, CDR1 is SGHNT and CDR2 is YYREEE (reference sequence). Full variable domain (outside the CDR3, taken from reference TRBV5-4 and TRBJ1-6): ETGVTQSPTHLIKTRGQQVTLRCSSQSGHNTVSWYQQALGQGPQFIFQYYREEENGRGNFPPRFSGLQFPNYSSELNVNALELDDSALYLCASSLAGQGKDSPLHFGNGTRLTVT.

CDR3 DNA sequence: TGTGCCAGTAGCCACCGGGACACGCGAAACGAGCAGTACTTC. It codes for CASSHRDTRNEQYF. The J gene is TRBJ2-7, the V gene TRBV19; D is perhaps TRBD1 (6 bases). The CDR3 consists of 14 residues. Germline values: CDR1 LNHDA, CDR2 SQIVND (reference sequence). V lost 6 bases to trimming and J lost 5 bases, with 17 bases between them. Full variable domain (rest looked up from reference TRBV19 and TRBJ2-7): DGGITQSPKYLFRKEGQNVTLSCEQNLNHDAMYWYRQDPGQGLRLIYYSQIVNDFQKGDIAEGYSVSREKKESFPLTVTSAQKNPTAFYLCASSHRDTRNEQYFGPGTRLTVT.

The V and J genes are TRBV2 and TRBJ2-3; tentative D call: TRBD2 (6 bases). The CDR3 totals 14 residues. Germline V CDR1 and CDR2: SNHLY, FYNNEI. The V and J ends lost 8 bases and 0 bases respectively, with 12 bases between them. The CDR3 DNA reads as TGTGCCAGCGCCCCGGGACTGAGCACAGATACGCAGTATTTT. It specifies CASAPGLSTDTQYF.